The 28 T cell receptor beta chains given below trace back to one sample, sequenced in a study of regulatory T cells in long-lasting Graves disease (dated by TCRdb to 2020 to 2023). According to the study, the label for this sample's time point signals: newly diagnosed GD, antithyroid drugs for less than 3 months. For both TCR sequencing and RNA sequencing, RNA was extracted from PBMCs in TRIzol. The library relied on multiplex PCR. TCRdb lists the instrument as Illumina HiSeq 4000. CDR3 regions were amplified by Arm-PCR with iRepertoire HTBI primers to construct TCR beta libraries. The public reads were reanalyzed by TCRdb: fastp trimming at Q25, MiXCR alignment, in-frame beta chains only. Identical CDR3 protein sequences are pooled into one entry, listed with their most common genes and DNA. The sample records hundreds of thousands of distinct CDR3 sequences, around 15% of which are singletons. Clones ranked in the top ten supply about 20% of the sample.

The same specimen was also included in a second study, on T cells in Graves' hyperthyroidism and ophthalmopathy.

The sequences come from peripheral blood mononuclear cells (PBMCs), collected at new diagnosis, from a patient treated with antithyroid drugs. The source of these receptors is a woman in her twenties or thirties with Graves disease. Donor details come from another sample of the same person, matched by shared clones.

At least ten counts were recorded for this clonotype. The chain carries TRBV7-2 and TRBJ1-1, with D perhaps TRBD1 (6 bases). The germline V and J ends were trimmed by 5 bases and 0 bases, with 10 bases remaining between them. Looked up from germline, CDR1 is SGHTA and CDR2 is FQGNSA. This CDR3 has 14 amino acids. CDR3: CASSPGVLNTEAFF. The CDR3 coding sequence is TGTGCCAGCAGCCCAGGGGTCCTGAACACTGAAGCTTTCTTT.

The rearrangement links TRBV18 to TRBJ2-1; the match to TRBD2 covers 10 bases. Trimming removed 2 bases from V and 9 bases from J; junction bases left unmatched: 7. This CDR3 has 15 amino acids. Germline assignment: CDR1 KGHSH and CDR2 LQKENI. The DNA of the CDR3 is TGTGCCAGCTCACCATCGGCTAGCGGGAGTATTGAGCAGTTCTTC. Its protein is CASSPSASGSIEQFF.

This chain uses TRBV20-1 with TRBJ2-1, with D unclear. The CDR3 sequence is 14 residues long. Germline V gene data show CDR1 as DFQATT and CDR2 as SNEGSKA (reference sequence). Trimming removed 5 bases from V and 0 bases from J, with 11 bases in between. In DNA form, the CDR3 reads TGCAGTGCTCCGGACCGTAGCTCCTACAATGAGCAGTTCTTC. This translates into CSAPDRSSYNEQFF.

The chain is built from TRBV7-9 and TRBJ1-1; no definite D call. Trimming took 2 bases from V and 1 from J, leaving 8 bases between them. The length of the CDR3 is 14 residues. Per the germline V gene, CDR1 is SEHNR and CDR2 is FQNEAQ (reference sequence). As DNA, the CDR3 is TGTGCCAGCAGCTTATCGGCCGCGAACACTGAAGCTTTCTTT. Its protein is CASSLSAANTEAFF.

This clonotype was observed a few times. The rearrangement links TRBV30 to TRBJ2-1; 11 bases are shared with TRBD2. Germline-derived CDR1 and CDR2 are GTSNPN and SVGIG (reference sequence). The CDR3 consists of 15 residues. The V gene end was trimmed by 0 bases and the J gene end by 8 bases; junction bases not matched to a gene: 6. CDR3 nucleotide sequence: TGTGCCTGGAGTGTCCTAGCGGGAGGAGGCGATGAGCAGTTCTTC. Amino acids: CAWSVLAGGGDEQFF.

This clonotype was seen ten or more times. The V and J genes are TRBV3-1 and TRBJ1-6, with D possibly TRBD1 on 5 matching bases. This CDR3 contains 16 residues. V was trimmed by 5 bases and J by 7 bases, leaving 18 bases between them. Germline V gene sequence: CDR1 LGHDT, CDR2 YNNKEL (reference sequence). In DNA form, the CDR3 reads TGTGCCAGCAGCAAAGGGACGGGACGGACCAATTCACCCCTCCACTTT. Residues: CASSKGTGRTNSPLHF.

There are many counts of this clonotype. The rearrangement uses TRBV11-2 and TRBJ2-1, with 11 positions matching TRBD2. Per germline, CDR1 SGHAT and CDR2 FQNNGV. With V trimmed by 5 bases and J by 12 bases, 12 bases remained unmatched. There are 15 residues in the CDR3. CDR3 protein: CASSHSGRADMVQFF. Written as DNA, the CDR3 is TGTGCCAGCAGCCATAGCGGGAGGGCCGACATGGTGCAGTTCTTC.

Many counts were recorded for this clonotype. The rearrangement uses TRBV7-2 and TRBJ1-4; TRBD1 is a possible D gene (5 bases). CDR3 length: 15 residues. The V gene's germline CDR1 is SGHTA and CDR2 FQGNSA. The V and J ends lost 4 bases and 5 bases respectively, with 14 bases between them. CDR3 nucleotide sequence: TGTGCCAGCAGCTGGAAGCACGGGGGGAATGAAAAACTGTTTTTT. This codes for CASSWKHGGNEKLFF. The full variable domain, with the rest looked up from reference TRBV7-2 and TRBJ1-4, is GAGVSQSPSNKVTEKGKDVELRCDPISGHTALYWYRQSLGQGLEFLIYFQGNSAPDKSGLPSDRFSAERTGGSVSTLTIQRTQQEDSAVYLCASSWKHGGNEKLFFGSGTQLSVL.

Written as DNA, the CDR3 is TGTGCCAGCAGCCCTCAGAGACCCGGGGAGCTGTTTTTT. It specifies CASSPQRPGELFF. The chain is built from TRBV12-3 or TRBV12-4 and TRBJ2-2, with D unresolved. CDR3 size: 13 residues. Trimming pared 6 bases from V and 6 bases from J, leaving 11 bases between.

CDR3: CASSPSTGIWGREQYF. The CDR3 DNA is TGTGCCAGTAGTCCCTCTACAGGGATATGGGGTAGAGAGCAGTACTTC. The chain links TRBV19 to TRBJ2-7; tentatively, D is TRBD1 (6 bases). The CDR3 totals 16 residues. Trimming took 5 bases from V and 7 from J, leaving 24 bases between them. The germline CDR1 and CDR2 sequences are LNHDA and SQIVND (reference sequence).

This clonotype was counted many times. CDR3 loop: CASSWGQRTDTQYF. CDR3 bases: TGCGCCAGCAGCTGGGGACAGCGCACAGATACGCAGTATTTT. J is TRBJ2-3 and V is TRBV5-1; 7 bases match TRBD1. Germline-derived CDR1 and CDR2 are SGHRS and YFSETQ. The CDR3 totals 14 residues. V lost 3 bases to trimming and J lost 1 base; unmatched junction nucleotides: 2.

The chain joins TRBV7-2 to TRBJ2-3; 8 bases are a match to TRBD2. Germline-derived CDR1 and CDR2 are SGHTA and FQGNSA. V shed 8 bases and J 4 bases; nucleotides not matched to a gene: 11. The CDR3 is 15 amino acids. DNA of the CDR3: TGTGCCAGCCTTCCGAGCGGGAGTTGGGCAGATACGCAGTATTTT. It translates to CASLPSGSWADTQYF.

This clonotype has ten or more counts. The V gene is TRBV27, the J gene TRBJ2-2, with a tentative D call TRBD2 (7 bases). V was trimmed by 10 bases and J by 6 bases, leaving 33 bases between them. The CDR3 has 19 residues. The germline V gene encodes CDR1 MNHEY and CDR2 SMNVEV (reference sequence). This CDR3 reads CATKRGGRGTPRAPGELFF. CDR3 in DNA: TGTGCCACTAAAAGGGGGGGGCGCGGGACTCCGCGGGCGCCCGGGGAGCTGTTTTTT.

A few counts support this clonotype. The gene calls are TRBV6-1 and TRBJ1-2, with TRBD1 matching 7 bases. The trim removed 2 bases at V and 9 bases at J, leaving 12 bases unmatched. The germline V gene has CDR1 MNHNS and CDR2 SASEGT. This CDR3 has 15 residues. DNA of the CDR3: TGTGCCAGCAGTGAAAAAACGACAGGGTCTGGAAGCTACACCTTC. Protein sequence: CASSEKTTGSGSYTF.

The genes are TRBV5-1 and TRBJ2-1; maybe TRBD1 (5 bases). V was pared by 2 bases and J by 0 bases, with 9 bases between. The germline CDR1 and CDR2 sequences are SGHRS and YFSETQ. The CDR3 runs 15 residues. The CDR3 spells CASSLTRGSYNEQFF. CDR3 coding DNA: TGCGCCAGCAGCTTAACAAGGGGCTCCTACAATGAGCAGTTCTTC. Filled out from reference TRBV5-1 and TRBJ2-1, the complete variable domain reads KAGVTQTPRYLIKTRGQQVTLSCSPISGHRSVSWYQQTPGQGLQFLFEYFSETQRNKGNFPGRFSGRQFSNSRSEMNVSTLELGDSALYLCASSLTRGSYNEQFFGPGTRLTVL.

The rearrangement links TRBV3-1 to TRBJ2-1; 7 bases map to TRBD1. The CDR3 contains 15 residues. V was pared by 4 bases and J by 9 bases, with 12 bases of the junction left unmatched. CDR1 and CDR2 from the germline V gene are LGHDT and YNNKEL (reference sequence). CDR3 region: CASSPQSTGEGEQFF. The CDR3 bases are TGTGCCAGCAGCCCGCAATCTACAGGGGAAGGTGAGCAGTTCTTC.

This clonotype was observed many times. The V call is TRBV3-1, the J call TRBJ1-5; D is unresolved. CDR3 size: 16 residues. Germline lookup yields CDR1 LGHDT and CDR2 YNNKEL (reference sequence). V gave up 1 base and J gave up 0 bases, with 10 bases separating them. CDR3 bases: TGTGCCAGCAGCCAAGTTGGGCCAGATAGCAATCAGCCCCAGCATTTT. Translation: CASSQVGPDSNQPQHF.

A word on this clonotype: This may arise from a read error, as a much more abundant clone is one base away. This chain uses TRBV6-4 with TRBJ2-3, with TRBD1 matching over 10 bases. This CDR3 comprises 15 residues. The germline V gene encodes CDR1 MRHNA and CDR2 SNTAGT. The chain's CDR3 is CATSPGQGSTDTQYF. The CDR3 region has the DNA TGTGCCACCAGTCCGGGACAGGGGAGCACAGATACGCAGTATTTT.

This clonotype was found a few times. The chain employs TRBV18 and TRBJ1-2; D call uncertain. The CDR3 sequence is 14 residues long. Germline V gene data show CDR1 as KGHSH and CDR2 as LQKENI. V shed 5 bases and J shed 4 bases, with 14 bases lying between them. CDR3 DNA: TGTGCCAGCTCATCGCTTCGAGAGGTCTATGGCTACACCTTC. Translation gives CASSSLREVYGYTF.

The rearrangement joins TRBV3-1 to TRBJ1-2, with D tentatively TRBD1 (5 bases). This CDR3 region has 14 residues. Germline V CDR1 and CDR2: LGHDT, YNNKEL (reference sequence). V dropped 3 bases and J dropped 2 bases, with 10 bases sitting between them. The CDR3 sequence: CASSQGRWNYGYTF. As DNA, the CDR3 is TGTGCCAGCAGCCAGGGGCGGTGGAACTATGGCTACACCTTC.

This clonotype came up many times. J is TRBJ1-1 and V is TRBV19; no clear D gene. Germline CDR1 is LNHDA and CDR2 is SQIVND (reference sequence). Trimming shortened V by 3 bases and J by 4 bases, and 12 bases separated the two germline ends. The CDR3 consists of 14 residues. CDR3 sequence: CASSIAGYGTEAFF. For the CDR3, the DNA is TGTGCCAGTAGTATCGCGGGGTACGGCACTGAAGCTTTCTTT.

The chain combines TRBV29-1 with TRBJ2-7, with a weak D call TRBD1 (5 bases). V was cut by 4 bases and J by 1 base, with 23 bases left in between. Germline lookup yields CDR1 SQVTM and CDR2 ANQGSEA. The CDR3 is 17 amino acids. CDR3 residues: CSVAGAYWQGKSYEQYF. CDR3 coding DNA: TGCAGCGTTGCTGGAGCTTATTGGCAGGGAAAGTCCTACGAGCAGTACTTC.

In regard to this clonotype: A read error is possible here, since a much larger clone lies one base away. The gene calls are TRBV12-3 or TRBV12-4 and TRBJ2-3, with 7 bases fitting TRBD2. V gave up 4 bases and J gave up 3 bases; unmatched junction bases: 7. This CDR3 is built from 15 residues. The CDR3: CASSYSAAGTDTQYF. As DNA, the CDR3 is TGTGCCAGCAGTTACTCGGCAGCGGGAACAGATACGCAGTATTTT.

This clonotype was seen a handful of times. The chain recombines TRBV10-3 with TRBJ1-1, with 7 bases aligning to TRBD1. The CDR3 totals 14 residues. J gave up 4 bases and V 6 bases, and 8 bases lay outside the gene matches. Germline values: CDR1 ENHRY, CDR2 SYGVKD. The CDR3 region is CAIRPQGVRTEAFF. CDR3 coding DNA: TGTGCCATCAGACCCCAGGGGGTCCGCACTGAAGCTTTCTTT.

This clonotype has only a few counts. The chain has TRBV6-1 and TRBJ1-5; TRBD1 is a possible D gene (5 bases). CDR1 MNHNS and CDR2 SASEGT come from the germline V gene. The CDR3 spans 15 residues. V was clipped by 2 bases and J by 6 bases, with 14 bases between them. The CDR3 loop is CASSEIYGGGQPQHF. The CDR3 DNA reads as TGTGCCAGCAGTGAAATTTACGGGGGGGGTCAGCCCCAGCATTTT.

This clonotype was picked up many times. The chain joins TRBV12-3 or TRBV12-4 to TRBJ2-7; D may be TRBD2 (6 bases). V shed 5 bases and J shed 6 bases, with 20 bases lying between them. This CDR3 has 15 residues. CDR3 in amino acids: CASSPGRGPFGEQYF. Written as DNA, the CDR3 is TGTGCCAGCAGTCCCGGGCGGGGCCCCTTCGGCGAGCAGTACTTC.

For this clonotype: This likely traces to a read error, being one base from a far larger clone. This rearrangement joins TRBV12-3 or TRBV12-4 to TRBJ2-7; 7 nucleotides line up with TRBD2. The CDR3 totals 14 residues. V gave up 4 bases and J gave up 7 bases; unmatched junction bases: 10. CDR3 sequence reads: CASSSTTSDNEQYF. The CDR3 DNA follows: TGTGCCAGCAGTTCCACAACTAGCGACAATGAGCAGTACTTC.

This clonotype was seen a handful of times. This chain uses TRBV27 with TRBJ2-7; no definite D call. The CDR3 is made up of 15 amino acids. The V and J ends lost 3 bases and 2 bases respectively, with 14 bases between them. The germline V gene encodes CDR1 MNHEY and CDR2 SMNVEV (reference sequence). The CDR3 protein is CASSFGPERPYEQYF. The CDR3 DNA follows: TGTGCCAGCAGTTTTGGTCCGGAAAGGCCCTACGAGCAGTACTTC.